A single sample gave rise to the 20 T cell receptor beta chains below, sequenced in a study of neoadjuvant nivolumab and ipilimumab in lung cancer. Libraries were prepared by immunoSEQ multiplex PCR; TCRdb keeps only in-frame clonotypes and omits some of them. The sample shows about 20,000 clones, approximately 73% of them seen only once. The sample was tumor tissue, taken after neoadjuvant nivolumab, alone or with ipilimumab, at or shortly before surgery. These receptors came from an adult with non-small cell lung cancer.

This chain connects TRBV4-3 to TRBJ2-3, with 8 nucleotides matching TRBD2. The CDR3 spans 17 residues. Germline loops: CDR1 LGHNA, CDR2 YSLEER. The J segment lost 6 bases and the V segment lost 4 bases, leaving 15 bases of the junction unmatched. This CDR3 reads CASSPAAVAGRGDTQYF. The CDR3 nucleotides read TGCGCCAGCAGCCCAGCGGCGGTAGCGGGAAGGGGGGATACGCAGTATTTT.

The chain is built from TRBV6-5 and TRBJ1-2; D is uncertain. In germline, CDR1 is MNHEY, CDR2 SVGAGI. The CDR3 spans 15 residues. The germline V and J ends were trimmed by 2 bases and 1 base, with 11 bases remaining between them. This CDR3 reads CASSYASHFNYGYTF. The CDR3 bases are TGTGCCAGCAGTTACGCCTCCCACTTTAACTATGGCTACACCTTC.

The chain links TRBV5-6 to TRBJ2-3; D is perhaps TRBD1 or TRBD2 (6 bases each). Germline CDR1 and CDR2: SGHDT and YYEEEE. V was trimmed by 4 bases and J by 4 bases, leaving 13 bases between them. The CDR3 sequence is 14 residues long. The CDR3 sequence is CASSLRGEADTQYF. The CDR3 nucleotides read TGTGCCAGCAGCCTTAGGGGGGAGGCAGATACGCAGTATTTT.

CDR3 protein: CASSDRPSVGKLFF. The DNA of the CDR3 is TGTGCCAGCAGCGATCGACCCTCTGTTGGAAAACTGTTTTTT. The V gene is TRBV9, the J gene TRBJ1-4; D uncertain. V was clipped by 3 bases and J by 10 bases, with 16 bases between them. This CDR3 comprises 14 residues. Germline CDR1 is SGDLS and CDR2 is YYNGEE.

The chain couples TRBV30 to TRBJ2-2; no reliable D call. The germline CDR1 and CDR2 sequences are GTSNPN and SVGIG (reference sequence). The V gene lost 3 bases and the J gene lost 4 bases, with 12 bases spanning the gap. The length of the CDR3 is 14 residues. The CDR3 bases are TGTGCCTGGAGCGGTCAGACTCGCACCGGGGAGCTGTTTTTT. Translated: CAWSGQTRTGELFF.

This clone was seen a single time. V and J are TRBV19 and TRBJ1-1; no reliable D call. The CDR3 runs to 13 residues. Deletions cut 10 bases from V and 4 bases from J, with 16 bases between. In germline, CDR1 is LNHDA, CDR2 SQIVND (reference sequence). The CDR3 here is CATRGLLGTEAFF. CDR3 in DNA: TGTGCCACCCGAGGACTTTTGGGCACTGAAGCTTTCTTT. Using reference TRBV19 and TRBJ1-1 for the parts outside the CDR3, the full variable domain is DGGITQSPKYLFRKEGQNVTLSCEQNLNHDAMYWYRQDPGQGLRLIYYSQIVNDFQKGDIAEGYSVSREKKESFPLTVTSAQKNPTAFYLCATRGLLGTEAFFGQGTRLTVV.

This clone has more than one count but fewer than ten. The CDR3 sequence is CASTSGYNEQFF. CDR3 nucleotide sequence: TGCGCCAGCACTTCGGGCTACAATGAGCAGTTCTTC. The chain links TRBV5-1 to TRBJ2-1; no firm D call. CDR3 length: 12 amino acids. The V and J ends lost 6 bases and 3 bases respectively, with 7 bases between them. Germline CDR1 reads SGHRS; CDR2 reads YFSETQ.

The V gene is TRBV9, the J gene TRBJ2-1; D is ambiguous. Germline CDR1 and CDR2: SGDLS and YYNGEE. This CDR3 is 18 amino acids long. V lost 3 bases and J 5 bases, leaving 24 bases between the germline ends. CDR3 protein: CASSGSPIVVTTDNEQFF. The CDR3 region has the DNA TGTGCCAGCAGCGGCTCTCCCATAGTCGTAACAACTGACAATGAGCAGTTCTTC.

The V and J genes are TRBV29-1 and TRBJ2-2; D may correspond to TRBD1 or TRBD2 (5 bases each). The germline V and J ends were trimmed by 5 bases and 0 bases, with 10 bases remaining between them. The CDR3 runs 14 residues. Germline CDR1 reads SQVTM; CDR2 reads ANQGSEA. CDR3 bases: TGCAGCGTTTGGGGACCGACGAACACCGGGGAGCTGTTTTTT. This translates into CSVWGPTNTGELFF.

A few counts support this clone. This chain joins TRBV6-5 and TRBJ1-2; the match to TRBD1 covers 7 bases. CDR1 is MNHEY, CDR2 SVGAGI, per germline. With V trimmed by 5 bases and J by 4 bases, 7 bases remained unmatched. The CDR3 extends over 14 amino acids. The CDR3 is CASSTAGGSYGYTF. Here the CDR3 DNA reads TGTGCCAGCAGTACCGCAGGGGGGAGCTATGGCTACACCTTC.

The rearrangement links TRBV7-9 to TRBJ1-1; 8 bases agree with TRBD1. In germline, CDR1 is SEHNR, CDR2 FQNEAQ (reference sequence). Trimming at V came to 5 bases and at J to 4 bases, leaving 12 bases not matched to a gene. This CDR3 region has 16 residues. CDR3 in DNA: TGTGCCAGCAGCGCAGGGGCAGGGGGCGGGAGCACTGAAGCTTTCTTT. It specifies CASSAGAGGGSTEAFF.

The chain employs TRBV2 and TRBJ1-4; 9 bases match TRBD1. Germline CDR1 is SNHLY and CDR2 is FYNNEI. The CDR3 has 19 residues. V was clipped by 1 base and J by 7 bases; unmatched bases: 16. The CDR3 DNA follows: TGTGCCAGCAGTGAAGGGACAGGGGATTTTAGTGATCTAAGTGAAAAACTGTTTTTT. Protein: CASSEGTGDFSDLSEKLFF.

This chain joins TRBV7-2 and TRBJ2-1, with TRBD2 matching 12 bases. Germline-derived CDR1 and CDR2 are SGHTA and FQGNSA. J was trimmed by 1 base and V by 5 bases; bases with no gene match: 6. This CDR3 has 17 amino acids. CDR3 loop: CASSLGLAGTSYNEQFF. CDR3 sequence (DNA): TGTGCCAGCAGCCTGGGACTAGCGGGTACGTCCTACAATGAGCAGTTCTTC.

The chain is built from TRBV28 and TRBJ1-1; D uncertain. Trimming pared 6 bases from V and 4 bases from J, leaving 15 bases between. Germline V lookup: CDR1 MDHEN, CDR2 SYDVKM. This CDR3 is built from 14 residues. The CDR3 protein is CASRLGGFLTEAFF. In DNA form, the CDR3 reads TGTGCCAGCAGGTTAGGAGGATTCCTCACTGAAGCTTTCTTT.

The chain's CDR3 is CASSLNVAANEQFF. In DNA form, the CDR3 reads TGTGCCAGCAGCTTAAATGTAGCGGCCAATGAGCAGTTCTTC. The chain uses TRBV7-3 and TRBJ2-1; D may be TRBD2 (6 bases). V lost 1 base, J lost 6 bases, and 10 bases lay in between. The CDR3 is 14 residues long. From germline, CDR1 is SGHTA and CDR2 FQGTGA.

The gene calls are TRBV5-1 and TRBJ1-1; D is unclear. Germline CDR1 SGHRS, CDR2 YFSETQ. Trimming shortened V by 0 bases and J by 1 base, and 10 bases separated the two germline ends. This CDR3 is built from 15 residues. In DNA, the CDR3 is TGCGCCAGCAGCTTGGATGGAGGGAAGAACACTGAAGCTTTCTTT. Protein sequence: CASSLDGGKNTEAFF.

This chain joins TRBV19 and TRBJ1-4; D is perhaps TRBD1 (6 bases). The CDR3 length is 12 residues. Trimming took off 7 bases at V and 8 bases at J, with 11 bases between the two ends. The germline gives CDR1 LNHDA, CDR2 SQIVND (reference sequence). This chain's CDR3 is CASKGDREKLFF. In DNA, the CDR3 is TGTGCCAGTAAGGGGGATAGGGAAAAACTGTTTTTT.

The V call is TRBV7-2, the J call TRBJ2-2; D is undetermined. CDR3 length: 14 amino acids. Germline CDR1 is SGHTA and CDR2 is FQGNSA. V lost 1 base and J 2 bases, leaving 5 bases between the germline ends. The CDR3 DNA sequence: TGTGCCAGCAGCTTAGGTAGAAACACCGGGGAGCTGTTTTTT. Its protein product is CASSLGRNTGELFF.

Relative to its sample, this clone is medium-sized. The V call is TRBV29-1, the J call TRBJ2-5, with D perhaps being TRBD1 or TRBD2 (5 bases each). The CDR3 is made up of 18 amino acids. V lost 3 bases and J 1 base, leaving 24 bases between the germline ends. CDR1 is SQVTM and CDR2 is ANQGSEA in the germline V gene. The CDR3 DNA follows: TGCAGCGTTGAGTCTTGGGGCGCTCACGGGGACCGCCAAGAGACCCAGTACTTC. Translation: CSVESWGAHGDRQETQYF.

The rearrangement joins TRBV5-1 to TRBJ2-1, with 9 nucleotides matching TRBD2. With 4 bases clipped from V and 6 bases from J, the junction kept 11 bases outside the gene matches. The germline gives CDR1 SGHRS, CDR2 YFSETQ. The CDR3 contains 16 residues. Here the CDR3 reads CASSTGGLAGINEQFF. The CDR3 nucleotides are TGCGCCAGCAGCACTGGAGGGCTAGCGGGAATCAATGAGCAGTTCTTC.